This T cell receptor beta chain was sequenced during a study of shared clonotypes between healthy human individuals. The CDR3 has 16 amino acids. Trimming shortened V by 4 bases and J by 0 bases, and 16 bases separated the two germline ends. The germline V gene has CDR1 SGHTS and CDR2 YDEGEE. Method: immunoSEQ multiplex PCR; TCRdb's copy keeps in-frame clones and lacks some. The data hold around 700,000 clones, with roughly 78% observed a single time. The TCR was taken from a woman in her thirties in good health. J is TRBJ1-1 and V is TRBV5-8; possibly TRBD1 for D (5 bases). Sequencing was performed on memory CD4+ T cells sorted from blood. The subset here: CD45RA-negative fraction. The CDR3 region is CASSPMTALMNTEAFF. DNA of the CDR3: TGTGCCAGCAGCCCGATGACAGCCCTCATGAACACTGAAGCTTTCTTT.